A selection of T cell receptor beta chains follows, all from one sample in a study of blood T cell repertoires in COVID-19. The assay was immunoSEQ multiplex PCR, and TCRdb's table has in-frame clones only and misses some. The table includes some 360,000 clones, 88% detected once. The sample consisted of PBMCs or T cells enriched from blood (not recorded which). The source is a woman aged 30 to 39 who had been exposed to COVID-19. Both conserved end residues are part of each CDR3. D genes are given only for firm matches. Where a row states a size, it is once, few, many or the class of an expanded clone; other rows omit it.

cdr3_nt | cdr3_aa | clone_size | j_call | d_call | v_call
TGTGCCAGCAGTAGACTAGCGGGAGGATCGGACACCGGGGAGCTGTTTTTT | CASSRLAGGSDTGELFF | - | TRBJ2-2 | TRBD2 | TRBV6-2/TRBV6-3
TGTGCCAGCAGCCACCCAGGGGGCAGCGCTTTCTTT | CASSHPGGSAFF | - | TRBJ1-1 | TRBD1 | TRBV7-8
TGTGCCTGGACCGGGGGGGGACAGGGGGCCCCGCACACTGAAGCTTTCTTT | CAWTGGGQGAPHTEAFF | - | TRBJ1-1 | TRBD1 | TRBV30
TGTGCCAGCAGCGTAGCGGGGAGACTAGCGGGAGGGTCAATAAAGACCCAGTACTTC | CASSVAGRLAGGSIKTQYF | - | TRBJ2-5 | TRBD2 | TRBV9
TGTGCCAGCAGTTTATCGGCCCTAGCGGGGATCTACGAGCAGTACTTC | CASSLSALAGIYEQYF | few | TRBJ2-7 | TRBD2 | TRBV27
TGTGCCAGCAGCGTAGGGAGACTAGCGGATAACACCGGGGAGCTGTTTTTT | CASSVGRLADNTGELFF | - | TRBJ2-2 | TRBD2 | TRBV9
TGTGCCAGCAACCCCCCGGGACAGCTCACTGAAGCTTTCTTT | CASNPPGQLTEAFF | - | TRBJ1-1 | TRBD1 | TRBV28
TGTGCTAGTATGGCAGGGGACCATAAAACCTATGGCTACACCTTC | CASMAGDHKTYGYTF | - | TRBJ1-2 | - | TRBV12-5
TGTGCCAGCAGTCCCACTTCGACAGGGGTTAATGAAAAACTGTTTTTT | CASSPTSTGVNEKLFF | - | TRBJ1-4 | TRBD1 | TRBV27
TGTGCCAGCAACCAGAGGGGACTAGCTTCCGGGGAGCTGTTTTTT | CASNQRGLASGELFF | - | TRBJ2-2 | TRBD2 | TRBV9
TGTGCCAGCAGCCAGACCCGAGACAGGAGGAATACGCAGTATTTT | CASSQTRDRRNTQYF | - | TRBJ2-3 | - | TRBV3-1/TRBV3-2
TGTGCCAGCACCAGGGCAGGGAATAGCAATCAGCCCCAGCATTTT | CASTRAGNSNQPQHF | once | TRBJ1-5 | - | TRBV6-5
TGTGCCAGCAGTCCGCTCTCCCAGGGGCCTGGACTGTTTTTT | CASSPLSQGPGLFF | - | TRBJ1-4 | - | TRBV6-5
TGTGCCAGTAGTCTCCGTGATAGCGGGAGCCTCGATGAGCAGTTCTTC | CASSLRDSGSLDEQFF | once | TRBJ2-1 | TRBD2 | TRBV19
TGTGCCTGGAACGCCGGGACAAACAGGGGGGAGACCCAGTACTTC | CAWNAGTNRGETQYF | - | TRBJ2-5 | TRBD1 | TRBV30
TGTGCCAGCAGCGTCGGCCCAGGGGGAGATACGCAGTATTTT | CASSVGPGGDTQYF | - | TRBJ2-3 | TRBD1 | TRBV9
TGTGCCAGCAGTGAGGAAGCAGGGCAGATGGGAGCTTTCTTT | CASSEEAGQMGAFF | - | TRBJ1-1 | - | TRBV25-1
TGTGCCAGCAGCTTAAATCCGAGGGAAGGCTACACCTTC | CASSLNPREGYTF | - | TRBJ1-2 | - | TRBV7-3
TGTGCCAGCAGCGTGGACACTCAAGAGACCCAGTACTTC | CASSVDTQETQYF | once | TRBJ2-5 | - | TRBV9
TGCGCCAGCAGCCCCGGACAGGGAAAAGACACCGGGGAGCTGTTTTTT | CASSPGQGKDTGELFF | - | TRBJ2-2 | TRBD1 | TRBV5-1
TGTGCCAGCGGAGGGACTAGCGGGACGGTCGGGGAGCTGTTTTTT | CASGGTSGTVGELFF | - | TRBJ2-2 | TRBD2 | TRBV3-1/TRBV3-2
TGTGCCAGCAGCTTAGATTTCCCGACATCCTACATCTCTGGGGCCAACGTCCTGACTTTC | CASSLDFPTSYISGANVLTF | - | TRBJ2-6 | - | TRBV11-2
TGCGCCAGCAGCCCGGACAGGGGGACCCTCCGCGGGGTCCACAATGAGCAGTTCTTC | CASSPDRGTLRGVHNEQFF | few | TRBJ2-1 | TRBD1 | TRBV23-1
TGTGCCAGCAGCCAAGCCACCCTACAGGGGGGGAACACTGAAGCTTTCTTT | CASSQATLQGGNTEAFF | - | TRBJ1-1 | TRBD1 | TRBV3-1/TRBV3-2
TGTGCCAGCAGAATGACAGCTGAAGCTTTCTTT | CASRMTAEAFF | - | TRBJ1-1 | - | TRBV28
TGTGCCAGCTCACCTACCCGGGGGTCCTACGAGCAGTACTTC | CASSPTRGSYEQYF | - | TRBJ2-7 | - | TRBV18
TGTGCCAGCAGTTCCGAGCGGGCCTCCCACTACAATGAGCAGTTCTTC | CASSSERASHYNEQFF | - | TRBJ2-1 | - | TRBV9
TGTGCCAGCAGCCAAGGGGCTAGCGGGAGTTTCGAGCAGTTCTTC | CASSQGASGSFEQFF | - | TRBJ2-1 | TRBD2 | TRBV3-1/TRBV3-2
TGCAGCGCCTCCCCTCCCGAGACTAACTATGGCTACACCTTC | CSASPPETNYGYTF | - | TRBJ1-2 | - | TRBV29-1